Below are 19 T cell receptor beta chains sequenced from a single sample in a study of T cell responses to AZD1222 COVID-19 vaccine (TCRdb year 2021). The library was produced with the immunoSEQ multiplex PCR assay. The table was pulled from immuneACCESS by TCRdb, which kept in-frame rearrangements only. Such tables lose some clones; where checked, under half of the loss comes from unresolved V genes, and the rest has no known cause. The sample has 170,000 or so clones on record, about nine tenths of them singletons. Roughly 2.8% of the sample is taken by the ten largest. The time point label of this sample denotes: baseline before first vaccination. Source: peripheral blood, taken on day 0 of AZD1222 vaccination. These receptors originate from an adult in good health.

The chain has TRBV12-3 or TRBV12-4 and TRBJ1-5; D may be TRBD1 (5 bases). The V gene lost 5 bases and the J gene lost 11 bases, with 10 bases spanning the gap. This CDR3 is built from 11 residues. CDR3 DNA: TGTGCCAGCAGTACAAAAGGGGCCCAGCATTTT. Protein product: CASSTKGAQHF.

The chain is built from TRBV3-1 (or the pseudogene TRBV3-2) and TRBJ1-1; D gene uncertain. Trimming pared 2 bases from V and 6 bases from J, leaving 4 bases between. This CDR3 spans 11 amino acids. Looked up from germline, CDR1 is LGHDT and CDR2 is YNNKEL (reference sequence). The CDR3 bases are TGTGCCAGCAGCCAAACCTCTGAAGCTTTCTTT. Protein sequence: CASSQTSEAFF.

This chain connects TRBV14 to TRBJ1-1; D not certain. Looked up from germline, CDR1 is SGHDN and CDR2 is FVKESK. V lost 0 bases and J 11 bases, leaving 10 bases between the germline ends. The CDR3 extends over 12 amino acids. CDR3 sequence reads: CASSQEATEAFF. CDR3 DNA sequence: TGTGCCAGCAGCCAAGAAGCCACAGAGGCTTTCTTT. The complete variable domain, with remaining parts taken from reference TRBV14 and TRBJ1-1, reads EAGVTQFPSHSVIEKGQTVTLRCDPISGHDNLYWYRRVMGKEIKFLLHFVKESKQDESGMPNNRFLAERTGGTYSTLKVQPAELEDSGVYFCASSQEATEAFFGQGTRLTVV.

V is TRBV5-4 and J is TRBJ2-5; 11 nucleotides agree with TRBD1. Trimming removed 3 bases from V and 4 bases from J; junction bases left unmatched: 8. This CDR3 contains 16 residues. Germline values: CDR1 SGHNT, CDR2 YYREEE (reference sequence). In DNA form, the CDR3 reads TGTGCCAGCAGCTCTCGTGGGACAGGGGGAGGAGAGACCCAGTACTTC. Encoded protein: CASSSRGTGGGETQYF. Filled out from reference TRBV5-4 and TRBJ2-5, the complete variable domain reads ETGVTQSPTHLIKTRGQQVTLRCSSQSGHNTVSWYQQALGQGPQFIFQYYREEENGRGNFPPRFSGLQFPNYSSELNVNALELDDSALYLCASSSRGTGGGETQYFGPGTRLLVL.

This clone was picked up one time. This rearrangement joins TRBV7-6 to TRBJ2-2; 11 nucleotides align to TRBD2. Per germline, CDR1 SGHVS and CDR2 FNYEAQ. V trimming: 5 bases; J trimming: 4 bases; junction bases outside the gene matches: 6. The CDR3 has 16 amino acids. The CDR3 region has the DNA TGTGCCAGCAGCCTACTAGCGGGGGATGGCACCGGGGAGCTGTTTTTT. As protein: CASSLLAGDGTGELFF.

The chain combines TRBV19 with TRBJ2-7; 7 positions match TRBD1. The CDR3 has 15 residues. V shed 4 bases and J 13 bases; nucleotides not matched to a gene: 19. Germline CDR1 and CDR2: LNHDA and SQIVND (reference sequence). CDR3 DNA sequence: TGTGCCAGTAGTAGCCACCCGGGACAGCCCCCTATAGCCTACTTC. Translating it yields CASSSHPGQPPIAYF.

J is TRBJ2-7 and V is TRBV9, with D perhaps matching TRBD1 (5 bases). The CDR3 spans 15 residues. V was trimmed by 4 bases and J by 1 base, leaving 15 bases between them. Germline loops: CDR1 SGDLS, CDR2 YYNGEE. CDR3: CASSPQSGHSYEQYF. Written as DNA, the CDR3 is TGTGCCAGCAGCCCTCAAAGTGGACATTCCTACGAGCAGTACTTC. Full variable domain (missing parts from reference TRBV9 and TRBJ2-7): DSGVTQTPKHLITATGQRVTLRCSPRSGDLSVYWYQQSLDQGLQFLIQYYNGEERAKGNILERFSAQQFPDLHSELNLSSLELGDSALYFCASSPQSGHSYEQYFGPGTRLTVT.

Details on this clone: The sample has other DNA sequences that encode this CDR3 too. The chain combines TRBV7-3 with TRBJ1-2; D is uncertain. Germline V gives CDR1 SGHTA, CDR2 FQGTGA. The CDR3 totals 13 residues. V was cut by 2 bases and J by 2 bases, with 6 bases left in between. Written as DNA, the CDR3 is TGTGCCAGCAGCTTAGGCCAGAACTATGGCTACACCTTC. Translated, it gives CASSLGQNYGYTF.

The rearrangement joins TRBV7-9 to TRBJ1-4, with D maybe TRBD1 (6 bases). Between the trimmed V and J ends, which lost 4 bases and 6 bases, there was a span of 12 bases. Germline V gene sequence: CDR1 SEHNR, CDR2 FQNEAQ (reference sequence). The CDR3 length is 14 residues. CDR3 sequence (DNA): TGTGCCAGCAGCTATGGGTCAGGGGATGAAAAACTGTTTTTT. Encoded protein: CASSYGSGDEKLFF.

The sample holds one count of this clone. The chain recombines TRBV27 with TRBJ1-5, with TRBD1 identical over 9 bases. The V gene end was trimmed by 3 bases and the J gene end by 4 bases; junction bases not matched to a gene: 7. Germline loops: CDR1 MNHEY, CDR2 SMNVEV (reference sequence). The CDR3 has 16 residues. CDR3 amino acids: CASSLTGTGLNQPQHF. CDR3 nucleotide sequence: TGTGCCAGCAGTTTGACAGGGACAGGGCTGAATCAGCCCCAGCATTTT.

Points on this clone: An end of the junction does not agree with germline; a read error may underlie this. V usage is TRBV24-1 and J usage is TRBJ1-4; possibly TRBD1 for D (5 bases). This CDR3 has 12 residues. Germline assignment: CDR1 KGHDR and CDR2 SFDVKD. The CDR3 is CATSDWGTGEDF. CDR3 nucleotide sequence: TGTGCCACCAGTGACTGGGGGACGGGGGAGGACTTT.

The rearrangement links TRBV19 to TRBJ1-1; D is uncertain. The CDR3 runs to 14 residues. V shed 4 bases and J shed 2 bases, with 11 bases lying between them. CDR1 LNHDA and CDR2 SQIVND come from the germline V gene (reference sequence). The CDR3 spells CASSSGLRNTEAFF. CDR3 nucleotides: TGTGCCAGTAGTAGCGGACTGCGAAACACTGAAGCTTTCTTT.

CDR3 loop: CSVAPLTGMGGPREGYTF. The CDR3 coding sequence is TGCAGCGTTGCCCCCCTAACAGGGATGGGGGGCCCTCGGGAAGGCTACACCTTC. The chain combines TRBV29-1 with TRBJ1-2; D possibly corresponds to TRBD1 (6 bases). This CDR3 has 18 amino acids. The V gene lost 4 bases and the J gene lost 8 bases, with 32 bases spanning the gap. Per germline, CDR1 SQVTM and CDR2 ANQGSEA.

The chain has TRBV2 and TRBJ2-3; 14 nucleotides agree with TRBD2. The CDR3 spans 16 residues. The V gene end was trimmed by 6 bases and the J gene end by 4 bases; junction bases not matched to a gene: 6. The V gene's germline CDR1 is SNHLY and CDR2 FYNNEI. The CDR3 DNA reads TGTGCCAGCAGGAAACAGACTAGCGGGGGGGCAGATACGCAGTATTTT. This gives the protein CASRKQTSGGADTQYF.

The chain has TRBV19 and TRBJ2-3; 9 bases are a match to TRBD1. In germline, CDR1 is LNHDA, CDR2 SQIVND (reference sequence). The CDR3 is 16 amino acids. Trimming removed 5 bases from V and 5 bases from J; junction bases left unmatched: 11. The CDR3 here is CASSAPGQGHGDTQYF. The DNA for the CDR3 is TGTGCCAGTAGTGCCCCGGGACAGGGCCATGGAGATACGCAGTATTTT.

The rearrangement joins TRBV6-2 or TRBV6-3 to TRBJ1-3; TRBD1 is a possible D gene (5 bases). The V gene lost 6 bases and the J gene lost 1 base, with 13 bases spanning the gap. CDR1 MNHEY and CDR2 SVGEGT come from the germline V gene. The CDR3 consists of 15 residues. DNA of the CDR3: TGTGCCAGCAGCCTGGGGCCAACGTCTGGAAACACCATATATTTT. Its translation: CASSLGPTSGNTIYF.

The V and J genes are TRBV5-1 and TRBJ1-2; TRBD1 is a possible D gene (5 bases). The CDR3 covers 14 residues. Germline V CDR1 and CDR2: SGHRS, YFSETQ. The germline V and J ends were trimmed by 4 bases and 4 bases, with 14 bases remaining between them. CDR3 loop: CASSPPSTAYGYTF. Here the CDR3 DNA reads TGCGCCAGCAGCCCTCCTTCGACAGCCTATGGCTACACCTTC. Full variable domain (remainder filled in from reference TRBV5-1 and TRBJ1-2): KAGVTQTPRYLIKTRGQQVTLSCSPISGHRSVSWYQQTPGQGLQFLFEYFSETQRNKGNFPGRFSGRQFSNSRSEMNVSTLELGDSALYLCASSPPSTAYGYTFGSGTRLTVV.

This clone has just a few counts. The chain uses TRBV5-5 and TRBJ2-1; TRBD1 or TRBD2 may be the D gene (6 bases each). Germline lookup yields CDR1 SGHKS and CDR2 YYEKEE (reference sequence). The length of the CDR3 is 12 residues. Trimming cost V 4 bases and J 9 bases, with 11 bases left between them. CDR3 sequence: CASSRRGAEQFF. The CDR3 DNA follows: TGTGCCAGCAGCCGGAGGGGGGCTGAGCAGTTCTTC.

The V gene is TRBV6-5, the J gene TRBJ2-7; D is unclear. The germline gives CDR1 MNHEY, CDR2 SVGAGI. The V and J ends lost 0 bases and 7 bases respectively, with 13 bases between them. The CDR3 is 14 residues long. DNA for the CDR3: TGTGCCAGCAGTTACTCCGCAGGCGACGGGGAGCAGTACTTC. This sequence encodes CASSYSAGDGEQYF.